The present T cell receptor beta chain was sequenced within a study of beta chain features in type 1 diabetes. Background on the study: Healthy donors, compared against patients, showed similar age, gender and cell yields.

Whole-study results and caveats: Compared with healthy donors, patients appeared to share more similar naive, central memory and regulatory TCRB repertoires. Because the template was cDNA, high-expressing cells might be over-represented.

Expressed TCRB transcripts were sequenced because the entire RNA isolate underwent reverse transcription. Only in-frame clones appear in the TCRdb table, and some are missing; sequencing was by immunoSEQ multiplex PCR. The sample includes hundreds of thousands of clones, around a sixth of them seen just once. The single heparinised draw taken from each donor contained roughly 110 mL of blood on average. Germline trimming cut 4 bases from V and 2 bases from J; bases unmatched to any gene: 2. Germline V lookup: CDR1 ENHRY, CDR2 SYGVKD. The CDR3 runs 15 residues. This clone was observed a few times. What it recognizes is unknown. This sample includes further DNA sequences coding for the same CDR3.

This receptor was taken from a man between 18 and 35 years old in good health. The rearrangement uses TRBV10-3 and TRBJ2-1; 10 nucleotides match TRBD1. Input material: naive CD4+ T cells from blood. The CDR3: CAISAGQGPYNEQFF. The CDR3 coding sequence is TGTGCCATCAGTGCGGGACAGGGGCCCTACAATGAGCAGTTCTTC.